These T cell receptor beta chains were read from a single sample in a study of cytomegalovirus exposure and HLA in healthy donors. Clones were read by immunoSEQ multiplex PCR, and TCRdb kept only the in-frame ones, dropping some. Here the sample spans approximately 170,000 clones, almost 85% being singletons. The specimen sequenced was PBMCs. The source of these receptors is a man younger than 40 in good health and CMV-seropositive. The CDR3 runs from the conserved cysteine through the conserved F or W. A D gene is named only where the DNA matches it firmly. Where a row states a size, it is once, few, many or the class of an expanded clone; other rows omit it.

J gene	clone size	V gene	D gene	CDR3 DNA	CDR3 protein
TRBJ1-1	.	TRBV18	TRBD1	TGTGCCAGCTCTCGGGGGACAGGGGGCGAGAACGCTGAAGCTTTCTTT	CASSRGTGGENAEAFF
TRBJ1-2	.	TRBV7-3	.	TGTGCCAGCAGCTCGGGAGGGCGGACGACATCTAGCTACACCTTC	CASSSGGRTTSSYTF
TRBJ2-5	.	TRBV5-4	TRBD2	TGTGCCAGCAGCCCGGGACTAGCGGGGGGTCCCCGGGAGACCCAGTACTTC	CASSPGLAGGPRETQYF
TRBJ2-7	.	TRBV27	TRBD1	TGTGCCAGCAGTTTAATAGGACAGGGGGACTCCTACGAGCAGTACTTC	CASSLIGQGDSYEQYF
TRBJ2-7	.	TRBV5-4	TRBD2	TGTGCCAGCAGGACTAGCGGGGACGTCTACGAGCAGTACTTC	CASRTSGDVYEQYF
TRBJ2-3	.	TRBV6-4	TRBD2	TGTGCCAGCAGTGACTCGACAAGCGGGGGTTCAGATACGCAGTATTTT	CASSDSTSGGSDTQYF
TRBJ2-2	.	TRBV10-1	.	TGCGCCAGCAGTGATGAGGACGGGGAGCTGTTTTTT	CASSDEDGELFF
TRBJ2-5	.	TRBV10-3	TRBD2	TGTGCCATCAAGGGTAGCGGGGACCAAGAGACCCAGTACTTC	CAIKGSGDQETQYF
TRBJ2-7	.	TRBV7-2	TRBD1	TGTGCCAGCAGCTCATACGTCGGGACAGGGGATTTGCGGTACTTC	CASSSYVGTGDLRYF
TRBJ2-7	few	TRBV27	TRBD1	TGTGCCAGCAGTCCCCGGGACAGGGAGAACTACGAGCAGTACTTC	CASSPRDRENYEQYF
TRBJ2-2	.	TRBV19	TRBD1	TGTGCCAGAGGGGGCTCTACAGGGGGCGATCCGAACACCGGGGAGCTGTTTTTT	CARGGSTGGDPNTGELFF
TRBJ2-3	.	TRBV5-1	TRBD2	TGCGCCAGCAGCTTATCCTCGGGGGGAAACACAGATACGCAGTATTTT	CASSLSSGGNTDTQYF
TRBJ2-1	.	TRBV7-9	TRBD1	TGTGCCAGCAGCTTAATACAGGGGGCACCGAACAATGAGCAGTTCTTC	CASSLIQGAPNNEQFF
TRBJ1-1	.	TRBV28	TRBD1	TGTGCCAGCAGCTCGGGACAGTGGAACACTGAAGCTTTCTTT	CASSSGQWNTEAFF
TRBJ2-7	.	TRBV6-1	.	TGTGCCAGCAAAGAGAGAGCCTCCTACGAGCAGTACTTC	CASKERASYEQYF
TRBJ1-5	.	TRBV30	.	TGTGCCTGGAGTGTAAGTCGGTTCGCGACAGATAGCAATCAGCCCCAGCATTTT	CAWSVSRFATDSNQPQHF
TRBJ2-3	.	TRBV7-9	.	TGTGCCAGCGGGGCGTCAGATACGCAGTATTTT	CASGASDTQYF
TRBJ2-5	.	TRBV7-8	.	TGTGCCAGCAGCTTAGTTGACTCGGTCTCTGGGACCCAGTACTTC	CASSLVDSVSGTQYF
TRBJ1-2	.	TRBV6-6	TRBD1	TGTGCCAGCAGTCGGACAGGGGAGAGCTATGGCTACACCTTC	CASSRTGESYGYTF
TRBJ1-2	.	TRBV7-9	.	TGTGCCAGCAGTCCAACGCAGGTTAACTATGGCTACACCTTC	CASSPTQVNYGYTF
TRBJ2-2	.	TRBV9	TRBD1	TGTGCCAGCAGCGTTTTGGACAGGGTCACCGGGGAGCTGTTTTTT	CASSVLDRVTGELFF
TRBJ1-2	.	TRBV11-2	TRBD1	TGTGCCAGCAGCACGGACCGGGACAGGGAAAACTATGGCTACACCTTC	CASSTDRDRENYGYTF
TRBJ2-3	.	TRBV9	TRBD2	TGTGCCAGCAGCTCTAGCGGGAGGGCGGATACGCAGTATTTT	CASSSSGRADTQYF
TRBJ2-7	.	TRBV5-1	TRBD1	TGCGCCAGCAGTGGACAGGGAAGGTCCTACGAGCAGTACTTC	CASSGQGRSYEQYF
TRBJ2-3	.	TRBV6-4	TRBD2	TGTGCCAGCAGCGAAGGACTAGCGGGGGGGCCAGATACGCAGTATTTT	CASSEGLAGGPDTQYF
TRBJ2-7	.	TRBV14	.	TGTGCCAGCAGCCAGGGCAGTTCCTACGAGCAGTACTTC	CASSQGSSYEQYF
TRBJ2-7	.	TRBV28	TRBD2	TGTGCCAGCACCCTTCGGGTAGCGGGAGCCTACGAGCAGTACTTC	CASTLRVAGAYEQYF
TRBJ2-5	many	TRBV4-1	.	TGCGCCAGCAGCCAGAATACTCAGGTCCAAGAGACCCAGTACTTC	CASSQNTQVQETQYF
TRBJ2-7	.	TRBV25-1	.	TGTGCCAGCAGGGGGGGGGCCTCAACCTACGAGCAGTACTTC	CASRGGASTYEQYF
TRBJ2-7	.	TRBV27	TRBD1	TGTGCCAGCAGACCGGGACAGACAAACTACGAGCAGTACTTC	CASRPGQTNYEQYF